This is a list of T cell receptor beta chains from one sample in a study of cytomegalovirus exposure and HLA in healthy donors. Assay: immunoSEQ multiplex PCR; the TCRdb copy retains only in-frame clones and omits some. Among approximately 190,000 clones listed, approximately 80% were seen once. Specimen: PBMCs. These receptors were obtained from a woman aged 25 to 39 in good health and CMV-seropositive. The CDR3 runs from the conserved cysteine through the conserved F or W. Each record gives: D gene, V gene, J gene, clone size, CDR3 DNA, CDR3 protein. The D gene is left open where the match is weak. The size of a clone is reported for some rows only, either as once, few or many, or as a class for expanded clones.

TRBD1	TRBV5-4	TRBJ2-5	.	TGTGCCAGCAGCCGTCGGGACAGGCGCCAAGAGACCCAGTACTTC	CASSRRDRRQETQYF
.	TRBV5-6	TRBJ2-7	few	TGTGCCAGCAGCTCGAAGGTCGACTACTACTACGAGCAGTACTTC	CASSSKVDYYYEQYF
.	TRBV15	TRBJ1-6	once	TGTGCCACCAGCAGCCTCCGGGACATGCCAAATTCACCCCTCCACTTT	CATSSLRDMPNSPLHF
TRBD1	TRBV7-8	TRBJ2-7	.	TGTGCCAGCAGGGGGGGGGACAGGGGGCGCAAGGAGCAGTACTTC	CASRGGDRGRKEQYF
TRBD2	TRBV7-9	TRBJ2-7	.	TGTTCCAGCAGCTCCGGACTAGCGGGAGAGCAGTACTTC	CSSSSGLAGEQYF
TRBD2	TRBV9	TRBJ2-1	.	TGTGCCAGCAGCCCCCAGCGGGGGGGCAACGATGAGCAGTTCTTC	CASSPQRGGNDEQFF
TRBD1	TRBV5-1	TRBJ2-7	.	TGCGCCAGCAGCTTGCTGCAGGGGGCGGGCGAGCAGTACTTC	CASSLLQGAGEQYF
.	TRBV19	TRBJ2-2	.	TGTGCCGCCGGAGACGGGGAGCTGTTTTTT	CAAGDGELFF
TRBD2	TRBV5-4	TRBJ2-3	.	TGTGCCAGCAGCCACGGGACTAGCGGGAGGGCTAGCACAGATACGCAGTATTTT	CASSHGTSGRASTDTQYF
.	TRBV4-1	TRBJ2-6	.	TGCGCCAGCAGCGACGGGAGCTTCTCTGGGGCCAACGTCCTGACTTTC	CASSDGSFSGANVLTF
.	TRBV28	TRBJ2-7	once	TGTGCCAGCAGCCCGGTCGGGGTCAACTACGAGCAGTACTTC	CASSPVGVNYEQYF
TRBD1	TRBV7-8	TRBJ2-7	.	TGTGCCAGCAGCTTCGACAGGGACGAGCAGTACTTC	CASSFDRDEQYF
.	TRBV4-1	TRBJ2-1	.	TGCGCCAGCAGCCAAGAAGAGGCGCGATATGAGCAGTTCTTC	CASSQEEARYEQFF
TRBD2	TRBV7-2	TRBJ2-1	.	TGTGCCAGCAGCTTAGCTACTAGCGGGGAGCAGTTCTTC	CASSLATSGEQFF
TRBD1	TRBV19	TRBJ1-6	.	TGTGCCAGTACCCGGACAGGCATTGGGAATTCACCCCTCCACTTT	CASTRTGIGNSPLHF
.	TRBV10-3	TRBJ2-1	.	TGTGCCATCAGTGAATCGCCGCGGATTACCTACAATGAGCAGTTCTTC	CAISESPRITYNEQFF
.	TRBV7-7	TRBJ2-2	.	TGTGCTAGCAGTCCGGACAGCACCGGGGAGCTGTTTTTT	CASSPDSTGELFF
TRBD2	TRBV7-3	TRBJ2-2	few	TGTGCCAGCAGCACACAGGCTAGCGGGGGGGCCTTCGGGGAGCTGTTTTTT	CASSTQASGGAFGELFF
.	TRBV19	TRBJ1-1	.	TGTGCCAGCGGAGAGGCGGAAAACACTGAAGCTTTCTTT	CASGEAENTEAFF
.	TRBV5-1	TRBJ1-1	.	TGCGCCAGCAGCTTGGTGGGGGGGGTGGGCACTGAAGCTTTCTTT	CASSLVGGVGTEAFF
.	TRBV28	TRBJ1-3	.	TGTGCCAGCAGCCCAAACCGACAGGCCTCTGGAAACACCATATATTTT	CASSPNRQASGNTIYF
.	TRBV19	TRBJ1-2	.	TGTGCCAGTAGAGTGACGAGGCCCCCTTATGGCTACACCTTC	CASRVTRPPYGYTF
TRBD2	TRBV2	TRBJ2-7	.	TGTGCCAGAAATGCTCATTCCGGGACTATTAGCGAGCAGTACTTC	CARNAHSGTISEQYF
TRBD1	TRBV28	TRBJ1-3	.	TGTGCCAGCAGTTTAGGGACAGAGATAAACACCATATATTTT	CASSLGTEINTIYF
.	TRBV11-2	TRBJ1-1	once	TGTGCCAGCAGCTTAGATCAGGGTGCCACTGAAGCTTTCTTT	CASSLDQGATEAFF
TRBD2	TRBV15	TRBJ2-1	.	TGTGCCACCAGCAGAGGAACTAGCGGTGGAAGGGATGAGCAGTTCTTC	CATSRGTSGGRDEQFF
TRBD1	TRBV19	TRBJ2-7	.	TGTGCCAGTAGTCAAAGTGGGACAGGCAACTACGAGCAGTACTTC	CASSQSGTGNYEQYF
.	TRBV30	TRBJ1-1	.	TGTGCCTGGTTAAGAGCGGCTCGTCGCACTGAAGCTTTCTTT	CAWLRAARRTEAFF
TRBD1	TRBV28	TRBJ1-1	.	TGTGCCAGCACTGATCCCGGGACAGGGAACACTGAAGCTTTCTTT	CASTDPGTGNTEAFF
TRBD1	TRBV7-8	TRBJ2-5	.	TGTGCCAGCAGCTTAGAGACAGGGGGCAGACAGACCCAGTACTTC	CASSLETGGRQTQYF
TRBD1	TRBV2	TRBJ1-2	.	TGTGCCAGCAGGATGGGACAGGGACCGTATGGCTACACCTTC	CASRMGQGPYGYTF
.	TRBV7-9	TRBJ2-7	.	TGTGCCAGCAGCAAAGGTACAGGTCCACCCTACGAGCAGTACTTC	CASSKGTGPPYEQYF
.	TRBV7-8	TRBJ2-1	.	TGTGCCAGCAGCTTAGTTGTACTAGCCGGGGGCAATGAGCAGTTCTTC	CASSLVVLAGGNEQFF
TRBD2	TRBV5-4	TRBJ2-1	once	TGTGCCAGCAGCGGACTAGCGTACAATGAGCAGTTCTTC	CASSGLAYNEQFF
.	TRBV28	TRBJ2-7	.	TGTGCCAGCAGTTTTCTCGGGACACAGACCTACGAGCAGTACTTC	CASSFLGTQTYEQYF
.	TRBV5-1	TRBJ1-2	.	TGCGCCAGCAGCTTGGACGGGGGTAGCGGCTACACCTTC	CASSLDGGSGYTF
.	TRBV6-5	TRBJ1-5	.	TGTGCCAGCAGCCTACAGGGATATAGCAATCAGCCCCAGCATTTT	CASSLQGYSNQPQHF